This T cell receptor (beta chain) was found in a study of shared clonotypes between healthy human individuals. Study context: Donor ages ranged 18 to 49 years: a couple of women, a few men. Overall study findings and caveats: Read depth was anticipated to influence clonotype sharing among donors. Non-shared clonotypes showed lower generation probabilities than clonotypes common to all four donors.

The CDR3 runs 15 residues. The germline V gene encodes CDR1 SGHRS and CDR2 YFSETQ. V lost 4 bases, J lost 3 bases, and 11 bases lay in between. About this clone: Its antigen is unknown.

Source study methods: In the immunoSEQ data, sequences were junction-only and lacked quality scores, so filtering differed. Here immunoSEQ multiplex PCR was the method, and the copy in TCRdb shows in-frame clones only, minus some. The V and J calls and clone size are taken from that table; D and trimming were inferred from the DNA. This sample has 2 million to 2.5 million clones, with just over 90% found just once. Sequencing was carried out using naive CD4+ T cells from PBMCs. Subset noted: CD45RA+ positively selected. The chain couples TRBV5-1 to TRBJ1-6, with D uncertain. This receptor was taken from a man between 18 and 35 years old in good health. Some clones in this sample may be carry-over from other donors' samples. The CDR3 is CASSQEGIYNSPLHF. CDR3 nucleotide sequence: TGCGCCAGCAGCCAAGAAGGGATCTATAATTCACCCCTCCACTTT.